Shown below are 28 T cell receptor beta chains from a single sample sequenced in a study of shared clonotypes between healthy human individuals. Sequenced by immunoSEQ multiplex PCR; TCRdb stores in-frame clones only, minus some. The sample holds around 980,000 clones; 75% to 80% are singletons and the top ten take 0.55% to 0.7%. Specimen: memory CD4+ T cells from PBMCs. This sample's subset: CD45RA-negative fraction. These receptors all stem from a man aged 18 to 30 in good health. Some clones in this sample may be carry-over from other donors' samples.

J is TRBJ2-2 and V is TRBV10-1, with D possibly being TRBD2 (6 bases). Trimming stripped 3 bases from V and 4 bases from J, with 9 bases between. This CDR3 has 14 amino acids. Looked up from germline, CDR1 is WNHNN and CDR2 is SYGVQD (reference sequence). For the CDR3, the DNA is TGCGCCAGCAGTGAAAGCGGGTTCACCGGGGAGCTGTTTTTT. Protein: CASSESGFTGELFF.

The rearrangement links TRBV18 to TRBJ1-1, with no clear D. The germline V gene has CDR1 KGHSH and CDR2 LQKENI. This CDR3 has 13 residues. Trimming took 2 bases from V and 5 from J, leaving 9 bases between them. CDR3 loop: CASSPNGDTEAFF. The CDR3 DNA reads TGTGCCAGCTCACCAAACGGGGATACTGAAGCTTTCTTT.

This clone was detected once. The chain uses TRBV2 and TRBJ1-1, with a possible D match to TRBD1 (5 bases). The length of the CDR3 is 14 residues. Trimming took 4 bases from V and 3 from J, leaving 12 bases between them. The germline gives CDR1 SNHLY, CDR2 FYNNEI. CDR3 coding DNA: TGTGCCAGCAGTGGTGCAGGGTTATACACTGAAGCTTTCTTT. This sequence encodes CASSGAGLYTEAFF.

The rearrangement uses TRBV7-4 and TRBJ2-1, with a possible D match to TRBD2 (6 bases). Germline loops: CDR1 SGHVT, CDR2 SQSDAQ. Trimming removed 3 bases at V and 1 base at J, with 19 bases between. This CDR3 contains 18 residues. DNA of the CDR3: TGTGCCAGCAGCTTTAGCGGAGTAACCCTTCCATCCTACAATGAGCAGTTCTTC. Its protein product is CASSFSGVTLPSYNEQFF. Full variable domain (outside the CDR3, taken from reference TRBV7-4 and TRBJ2-1): GAGVSQSPRYKVAKRGRDVALRCDSISGHVTLYWYRQTLGQGSEVLTYSQSDAQRDKSGRPSGRFSAERPERSVSTLKIQRTEQGDSAVYLCASSFSGVTLPSYNEQFFGPGTRLTVL.

V gene TRBV18 combines with J gene TRBJ1-5; D possibly corresponds to TRBD1 (6 bases). The germline gives CDR1 KGHSH, CDR2 LQKENI. The CDR3 spans 16 residues. Trimming took off 0 bases at V and 1 base at J, with 10 bases between the two ends. CDR3 sequence: CASSPPGAESNQPQHF. The CDR3 DNA sequence: TGTGCCAGCTCACCACCGGGGGCGGAGAGCAATCAGCCCCAGCATTTT.

The chain couples TRBV12-5 to TRBJ1-2; no clear D. Trimming shortened V by 3 bases and J by 4 bases, and 9 bases separated the two germline ends. Germline V gives CDR1 LGHNT, CDR2 FRNRAP. CDR3 length equals 13 residues. The CDR3 loop reads CASGFSPGYGYTF. The CDR3 region has the DNA TGTGCTAGTGGTTTCTCCCCCGGCTATGGCTACACCTTC.

The chain employs TRBV5-6 and TRBJ1-6; D may be TRBD1 (6 bases). The CDR3 contains 13 residues. Trimming cost V 1 base and J 10 bases, with 9 bases left between them. Germline V lookup: CDR1 SGHDT, CDR2 YYEEEE. DNA for the CDR3: TGTGCCAGCAGCTTGCAGGGGTACTCACCCCTCCACTTT. This sequence encodes CASSLQGYSPLHF.

This clone was counted between two and nine times. This chain joins TRBV4-1 and TRBJ1-1, with D hard to call. The germline gives CDR1 MGHRA, CDR2 YSYEKL. This CDR3 has 14 residues. V was clipped by 1 base and J by 1 base, with 7 bases between them. The CDR3 region has the DNA TGCGCCAGCAGCCAAGTATTGCGGAACACTGAAGCTTTCTTT. Encoded protein: CASSQVLRNTEAFF.

The genes are TRBV10-3 and TRBJ1-3; the D is unclear. Trimming stripped 0 bases from V and 1 base from J, with 19 bases between. Per germline, CDR1 ENHRY and CDR2 SYGVKD. CDR3 length: 19 residues. This CDR3 reads CAISESEGRSFTSGNTIYF. CDR3 nucleotides: TGTGCCATCAGTGAGTCGGAAGGCAGGTCATTCACTTCTGGAAACACCATATATTTT.

Note on this clone: A read error may explain this, as a much larger clone is one base away. Other DNA variants within this sample encode the same CDR3. The rearrangement uses TRBV2 and TRBJ2-7; D is undetermined. The V end lost 6 bases, the J end lost 2 bases, and 8 bases lay between the germline ends. CDR1 is SNHLY and CDR2 is FYNNEI in the germline V gene. This CDR3 region has 12 residues. DNA for the CDR3: TGTGCCAGCAGGCCGGAGACCTACGAGCAGTACTTC. Translation gives CASRPETYEQYF.

The gene calls are TRBV28 and TRBJ2-7; 7 bases match TRBD1. V gave up 6 bases and J gave up 2 bases; unmatched junction bases: 13. Per germline, CDR1 MDHEN and CDR2 SYDVKM. This CDR3 is built from 16 residues. The DNA for the CDR3 is TGTGCCAGCAGCATTCCCCCAGGAACAGGGGCCTACGAGCAGTACTTC. This codes for CASSIPPGTGAYEQYF.

V usage is TRBV5-8 and J usage is TRBJ1-1, with D uncertain. The V and J ends lost 4 bases and 1 base respectively, with 8 bases between them. There are 13 residues in the CDR3. Germline values: CDR1 SGHTS, CDR2 YDEGEE. This chain's CDR3 is CASSLTRNTEAFF. The CDR3 DNA sequence: TGTGCCAGCAGCCTTACAAGGAACACTGAAGCTTTCTTT.

The rearrangement links TRBV5-1 to TRBJ2-7, with D perhaps being TRBD1 or TRBD2 (5 bases each). The CDR3 is 15 residues long. The V end was cut by 4 bases, the J end by 7 bases, with 21 bases between. Germline V gives CDR1 SGHRS, CDR2 YFSETQ. CDR3 sequence (DNA): TGCGCCAGCAGCAACAGAGCCGGGGCCGTTTGGGAGCAGTACTTC. Translating it yields CASSNRAGAVWEQYF.

In regard to this clone: A far larger clone is one nucleotide away, so this likely arose from a read error. The rearrangement uses TRBV27 and TRBJ2-2; D is uncertain. The germline V gene encodes CDR1 MNHEY and CDR2 SMNVEV (reference sequence). The CDR3 extends over 12 amino acids. Trimming took 3 bases from V and 4 from J, leaving 3 bases between them. The CDR3, as DNA: TGTGCCAGCAGTTTTCTCACCGGGGAGCTGTTTTTT. Its protein product is CASSFLTGELFF.

This clone was recorded once. This chain joins TRBV7-9 and TRBJ2-2; 9 bases line up with TRBD2. Germline V CDR1 and CDR2: SEHNR, FQNEAQ (reference sequence). The CDR3 is made up of 17 amino acids. V trimming: 3 bases; J trimming: 2 bases; junction bases outside the gene matches: 7. The CDR3: CASSFRVSGSNTGELFF. For the CDR3, the DNA is TGTGCCAGCAGCTTTCGTGTTAGCGGGAGCAACACCGGGGAGCTGTTTTTT.

In this sample, this clone turned up once. The rearrangement links TRBV6-6 to TRBJ2-1; 7 bases map to TRBD2. The CDR3 consists of 15 residues. Per germline, CDR1 MNHNY and CDR2 SVGAGI (reference sequence). Trimming removed 8 bases from V and 10 bases from J; junction bases left unmatched: 17. The CDR3 here is CASSRTSLFDGEQFF. The CDR3 DNA is TGTGCCAGCTCTCGGACTAGTCTATTCGATGGGGAGCAGTTCTTC.

In its sample, this clone was seen a few times. Other nucleotide sequences from this sample produce the same CDR3. J is TRBJ1-1 and V is TRBV14; unclear D gene. The CDR3 totals 13 residues. CDR1 SGHDN and CDR2 FVKESK come from the germline V gene. The ends were cut back, 0 bases at V and 1 base at J, with 3 bases in the middle. Here the CDR3 reads CASSQDRNTEAFF. The CDR3 DNA follows: TGTGCCAGCAGCCAAGATAGGAACACTGAAGCTTTCTTT. The complete variable domain, with remaining parts taken from reference TRBV14 and TRBJ1-1, reads EAGVTQFPSHSVIEKGQTVTLRCDPISGHDNLYWYRRVMGKEIKFLLHFVKESKQDESGMPNNRFLAERTGGTYSTLKVQPAELEDSGVYFCASSQDRNTEAFFGQGTRLTVV.

This rearrangement joins TRBV21-1 to TRBJ2-7. TRBV21-1 is tagged as a pseudogene. This CDR3 region has 11 residues. The CDR3 DNA is TGTGCCAGCAGCAAAGCAGGGGAGCAGTACTTC. This encodes CASSKAGEQYF.

The chain carries TRBV6-1 and TRBJ1-4; TRBD1 is a possible D gene (5 bases). The CDR3 consists of 14 residues. Looked up from germline, CDR1 is MNHNS and CDR2 is SASEGT. The V gene lost 6 bases and the J gene lost 8 bases, with 16 bases spanning the gap. CDR3 in DNA: TGTGCCAGCAGAGAGACAGACAGATACGAAAAACTGTTTTTT. Encoded protein: CASRETDRYEKLFF.

The chain uses TRBV7-9 and TRBJ1-3, with a possible D match to TRBD1 (5 bases). Germline V gene lookup returns CDR1 SEHNR and CDR2 FQNEAQ (reference sequence). The V and J ends lost 3 bases and 4 bases respectively, with 10 bases between them. The CDR3 is 14 amino acids. The CDR3 is CASSFGGPGNTIYF. For the CDR3, the DNA is TGTGCCAGCAGCTTCGGGGGTCCGGGAAACACCATATATTTT.

The J gene is TRBJ2-3, the V gene TRBV6-6, with D possibly TRBD2 on 5 matching bases. Germline V gene lookup returns CDR1 MNHNY and CDR2 SVGAGI (reference sequence). V was trimmed by 5 bases and J by 5 bases, leaving 20 bases between them. This CDR3 has 16 amino acids. The CDR3 DNA sequence: TGTGCCAGCAGTCCCATCCGTCAGAGGGCCAAAGATACGCAGTATTTT. It specifies CASSPIRQRAKDTQYF.

This clone was counted a few times. This sequence joins TRBV27 and TRBJ1-2; TRBD1 aligns across 8 bases. Germline CDR1 and CDR2: MNHEY and SMNVEV (reference sequence). Unmatched junction bases numbered 11, after V lost 3 bases and J lost 14 bases. The CDR3 extends over 13 amino acids. The CDR3 reads CASSLARGRIITF. The DNA of the CDR3 is TGTGCCAGCAGTTTGGCCAGGGGGCGCATTATAACCTTC.

This clone was observed many times. CDR3 sequence (DNA): TGCGCCAGCAGCTTGACGGGACTAGCCTACGAGCAGTACTTC. Translating it yields CASSLTGLAYEQYF. The rearrangement joins TRBV5-1 to TRBJ2-7, with 8 bases identical to TRBD2. The CDR3 loop spans 14 amino acids. The V gene's germline CDR1 is SGHRS and CDR2 YFSETQ. V gave up 1 base and J gave up 2 bases; unmatched junction bases: 2.

V and J are TRBV5-5 and TRBJ2-7; weak D call: TRBD2 (6 bases). The germline V gene has CDR1 SGHKS and CDR2 YYEKEE (reference sequence). V gave up 0 bases and J gave up 3 bases, with 16 bases separating them. The CDR3 is made up of 16 amino acids. The CDR3 nucleotides read TGTGCCAGCAGCTTGGCTTCGGCTAGCGTTAACTACGAGCAGTACTTC. It yields the protein CASSLASASVNYEQYF.

Notes on this clone: A far larger clone differs by one base, so this is likely a read error. V is TRBV7-6 and J is TRBJ1-2; 10 bases map to TRBD1. This CDR3 is built from 13 residues. The germline V gene has CDR1 SGHVS and CDR2 FNYEAQ. Unmatched junction bases numbered 0, after V lost 3 bases and J lost 5 bases. The CDR3 region is CASSLGQGYGYTF. The CDR3, as DNA: TGTGCCAGCAGCTTGGGACAGGGGTATGGCTACACCTTC.

The CDR3 sequence: CASSLGGGRAFYEQYF. Written as DNA, the CDR3 is TGTGCCAGCAGTTTGGGGGGCGGGAGGGCCTTTTACGAGCAGTACTTC. The chain recombines TRBV28 with TRBJ2-7, with 9 bases that match TRBD2. Germline values: CDR1 MDHEN, CDR2 SYDVKM. The CDR3 length is 16 residues. V shed 3 bases, J shed 4 bases, and the junction held 10 bases outside the gene matches. The complete variable domain, with remaining parts taken from reference TRBV28 and TRBJ2-7, reads DVKVTQSSRYLVKRTGEKVFLECVQDMDHENMFWYRQDPGLGLRLIYFSYDVKMKEKGDIPEGYSVSREKKERFSLILESASTNQTSMYLCASSLGGGRAFYEQYFGPGTRLTVT.

The chain links TRBV7-2 to TRBJ2-1, with 11 bases aligning to TRBD2. Looked up from germline, CDR1 is SGHTA and CDR2 is FQGNSA. This CDR3 is built from 16 residues. The junction had 8 bases not matched to a gene; V was cut back by 5 bases and J by 5 bases. The CDR3 protein is CASSTAGTSGNNEQFF. The CDR3, as DNA: TGTGCCAGCAGCACCGCCGGGACTAGCGGCAACAATGAGCAGTTCTTC.

The sample holds one count of this clone. The chain uses TRBV4-2 and TRBJ2-1; TRBD2 matches at 8 bases. The CDR3 loop spans 17 amino acids. The V segment lost 4 bases and the J segment 4 bases; nucleotides outside the gene matches: 12. Germline lookup yields CDR1 LGHNA and CDR2 YNFKEQ. CDR3 nucleotides: TGTGCCAGCAGCCCAAATCCTAGGCGACTAGCGTACAATGAGCAGTTCTTC. It codes for CASSPNPRRLAYNEQFF.